This TCR beta chain was captured by sequencing in a study of cytomegalovirus exposure and HLA in healthy donors. Overall study context: Both the 120 validation repertoires and the 600 to 700 first-cohort repertoires used the same platform, as reported by a later analysis. Study-wide findings and caveats: Listed as cytomegalovirus-associated were 150 to 200 TCR beta chains.

J was trimmed by 0 bases and V by 7 bases; bases with no gene match: 4. The CDR3 runs to 13 residues. From germline, CDR1 is GTSNPN and CDR2 SVGIG (reference sequence). Method: immunoSEQ multiplex PCR; TCRdb's copy keeps in-frame clones and lacks some. The sample has over 100,000 clones, roughly 90% seen once; the top ten hold over 6%. On this clone: Antigen: not known.

This chain links TRBV30 with TRBJ1-1; 8 nucleotides align to TRBD1. The sample consisted of PBMCs. This TCR was recovered from a woman under 30 in good health and CMV-seropositive. In DNA, the CDR3 is TGTGCCTTCAACAGGGGGATGAACACTGAAGCTTTCTTT. Its protein product is CAFNRGMNTEAFF.